The 13 T cell receptor beta chains given below trace back to one sample, sequenced in a study of OX40 agonist ivuxolimab in advanced cancers. The library was obtained by the immunoSEQ multiplex PCR assay. This is the immuneACCESS table as TCRdb keeps it, with only in-frame sequences that have V and J called. A part of the clones is gone; compared with another copy, unresolved V genes explain less than half, and the rest is unexplained. The table for this sample lists approximately 100,000 clones; 70% to 85% of them were counted only once. 3.5% to 4% of the sample is in the top ten clones. The sample here was CD4+ or CD8+ T cells sorted from blood, taken in a trial of the OX40 agonist ivuxolimab. These receptors all stem from an adult with an advanced solid tumor such as melanoma, head and neck, liver or kidney cancer.

This clone was picked up a small number of times. The chain employs TRBV5-1 and TRBJ2-7; D assignment may be TRBD1 or TRBD2 (6 bases each). Trimming stripped 0 bases from V and 3 bases from J, with 10 bases between. The CDR3 consists of 14 residues. Germline V gives CDR1 SGHRS, CDR2 YFSETQ. Written as DNA, the CDR3 is TGCGCCAGCAGCTTGGGCGGAGGGGGCTACGAGCAGTACTTC. It is translated as CASSLGGGGYEQYF.

The V call is TRBV5-1, the J call TRBJ2-6, with TRBD1 matching over 10 bases. Germline V gives CDR1 SGHRS, CDR2 YFSETQ. V dropped 4 bases and J dropped 3; count of bases not matched to a gene: 10. There are 18 residues in the CDR3. The CDR3 region is CASSPRTGGLYGANVLTF. Written as DNA, the CDR3 is TGCGCCAGCAGCCCTCGGACAGGGGGACTGTATGGGGCCAACGTCCTGACTTTC. Looking up the rest from reference TRBV5-1 and TRBJ2-6 gives the full variable domain: KAGVTQTPRYLIKTRGQQVTLSCSPISGHRSVSWYQQTPGQGLQFLFEYFSETQRNKGNFPGRFSGRQFSNSRSEMNVSTLELGDSALYLCASSPRTGGLYGANVLTFGAGSRLTVL.

This sequence joins TRBV9 and TRBJ2-1; 14 nucleotides line up with TRBD2. There are 16 residues in the CDR3. With 4 bases clipped from V and 8 bases from J, the junction kept 8 bases outside the gene matches. Germline loops: CDR1 SGDLS, CDR2 YYNGEE. CDR3 protein: CASSLSGLAGGYEQFF. CDR3 in DNA: TGTGCCAGCAGCCTAAGCGGACTAGCGGGAGGTTATGAGCAGTTCTTC.

The V call is TRBV4-3, the J call TRBJ2-7, with 8 bases matching TRBD2. The CDR3 totals 14 residues. Per the germline V gene, CDR1 is LGHNA and CDR2 is YSLEER. V shed 4 bases, J shed 2 bases, and the junction held 4 bases outside the gene matches. In DNA, the CDR3 is TGCGCCAGCAGCCGACGGCGGGGGGCCTACGAGCAGTACTTC. This encodes CASSRRRGAYEQYF.

The chain is built from TRBV7-8 and TRBJ2-3; D is undetermined. Germline lookup yields CDR1 SGHVS and CDR2 FQNEAQ. V shed 1 base and J shed 4 bases, with 9 bases lying between them. The CDR3 spans 14 residues. CDR3: CASSLDRDSDTQYF. The DNA of the CDR3 is TGTGCCAGCAGCTTAGATCGAGATTCAGATACGCAGTATTTT.

The V and J genes are TRBV10-3 and TRBJ1-5; D not resolved. The V gene lost 0 bases and the J gene lost 7 bases, with 4 bases spanning the gap. The CDR3 spans 12 residues. Germline loops: CDR1 ENHRY, CDR2 SYGVKD. The CDR3 sequence is CAISESYQPQHF. CDR3 nucleotides: TGTGCCATCAGTGAGTCGTACCAGCCCCAGCATTTT.

The rearrangement links TRBV2 to TRBJ2-5; TRBD2 agrees at 10 bases. Germline CDR1 SNHLY, CDR2 FYNNEI. V shed 5 bases, J shed 4 bases, and the junction held 7 bases outside the gene matches. The CDR3 totals 15 residues. This CDR3 reads CASSSSSGSLETQYF. DNA for the CDR3: TGTGCCAGCAGTAGTTCTAGCGGGAGCTTAGAGACCCAGTACTTC. The variable domain in full, with the rest retrieved from reference TRBV2 and TRBJ2-5, is EPEVTQTPSHQVTQMGQEVILRCVPISNHLYFYWYRQILGQKVEFLVSFYNNEISEKSEIFDDQFSVERPDGSNFTLKIRSTKLEDSAMYFCASSSSSGSLETQYFGPGTRLLVL.

The chain employs TRBV11-2 and TRBJ2-7; no clear D. CDR3 length: 12 amino acids. V lost 1 base and J 7 bases, leaving 8 bases between the germline ends. Germline lookup yields CDR1 SGHAT and CDR2 FQNNGV. CDR3 DNA sequence: TGTGCCAGCAGCTTAGTAGCTGAGGAGCAGTACTTC. Translated, it gives CASSLVAEEQYF. Supplemented by reference TRBV11-2 and TRBJ2-7, the full variable domain reads EAGVAQSPRYKIIEKRQSVAFWCNPISGHATLYWYQQILGQGPKLLIQFQNNGVVDDSQLPKDRFSAERLKGVDSTLKIQPAKLEDSAVYLCASSLVAEEQYFGPGTRLTVT.

The gene calls are TRBV7-9 and TRBJ2-7; D gene uncertain. Germline values: CDR1 SEHNR, CDR2 FQNEAQ (reference sequence). This CDR3 comprises 14 residues. Trimming removed 1 base at V and 5 bases at J, with 12 bases between. This CDR3 is CASSLEEGRDEQYF. The CDR3 nucleotides are TGTGCCAGCAGCTTAGAAGAAGGAAGGGACGAGCAGTACTTC.

The chain recombines TRBV18 with TRBJ2-1; TRBD2 is a possible D gene (5 bases). This CDR3 is 16 amino acids long. Per germline, CDR1 KGHSH and CDR2 LQKENI. The V and J ends lost 3 bases and 1 base respectively, with 13 bases between them. CDR3 loop: CASSPPGVGSYNEQFF. The CDR3 DNA reads TGTGCCAGCTCACCCCCCGGGGTAGGGTCCTACAATGAGCAGTTCTTC.

The rearrangement joins TRBV28 to TRBJ2-3; TRBD2 matches 9 bases. The CDR3 length is 16 residues. The germline V gene encodes CDR1 MDHEN and CDR2 SYDVKM. V gave up 7 bases and J gave up 6 bases; unmatched junction bases: 14. This CDR3 is CASTPNQRGDGDTQYF. The CDR3 DNA follows: TGTGCCAGCACCCCCAACCAGCGGGGGGACGGGGATACGCAGTATTTT.

CDR3 bases: TGTGCCAGCAGCTCGTCCGGGGACGGCCAAGAGACCCAGTACTTC. It is translated as CASSSSGDGQETQYF. The rearrangement links TRBV11-2 to TRBJ2-5; D could derive from TRBD1 or TRBD2 (5 bases each). V was pared by 4 bases and J by 1 base, with 13 bases between. Germline CDR1 is SGHAT and CDR2 is FQNNGV. CDR3 size: 15 residues. Full variable domain (outside the CDR3, taken from reference TRBV11-2 and TRBJ2-5): EAGVAQSPRYKIIEKRQSVAFWCNPISGHATLYWYQQILGQGPKLLIQFQNNGVVDDSQLPKDRFSAERLKGVDSTLKIQPAKLEDSAVYLCASSSSGDGQETQYFGPGTRLLVL.

The sample holds a few counts of this clone. The chain couples TRBV27 to TRBJ2-2, with 14 bases matching TRBD2. J lost 3 bases, V lost 1 base, and 1 base had no gene match. CDR3 length: 17 residues. The V gene's germline CDR1 is MNHEY and CDR2 SMNVEV (reference sequence). The CDR3 loop is CASSLWGLAGDTGELFF. The DNA for the CDR3 is TGTGCCAGCAGTTTATGGGGACTAGCGGGAGACACCGGGGAGCTGTTTTTT.